Below, 20 T cell receptor beta chains from the same sample are listed, as sequenced in a study of human versus mouse CDR3 diversity and MHC coevolution. Measured with immunoSEQ multiplex PCR; TCRdb has only the in-frame clones, and not every one. The sample has about 73,000 clones; roughly 90% are singletons. The sequencing input was naive CD4+ T cells from blood. Subset noted: CD45RO-negative CD62L-positive naive CD4 T cells. Every receptor here comes from a person between 25 and 69 years old in good health.

The CDR3 spells CAWRTSNTIYF. The CDR3 bases are TGTGCCTGGAGGACTTCTAACACCATATATTTT. The V and J genes are TRBV30 and TRBJ1-3; D ambiguous. Per the germline V gene, CDR1 is GTSNPN and CDR2 is SVGIG (reference sequence). The CDR3 totals 11 residues. V lost 3 bases to trimming and J lost 7 bases, with 7 bases between them. The full variable domain, with the rest looked up from reference TRBV30 and TRBJ1-3, is SQTIHQWPATLVQPVGSPLSLECTVEGTSNPNLYWYRQAAGRGLQLLFYSVGIGQISSEVPQNLSASRPQDRQFILSSKKLLLSDSGFYLCAWRTSNTIYFGEGSWLTVV.

J is TRBJ2-5 and V is TRBV7-8, with 7 bases fitting TRBD2. Trimming took 5 bases from V and 5 from J; bases not matched to a gene: 20. The CDR3 is made up of 18 amino acids. Germline V gene lookup returns CDR1 SGHVS and CDR2 FQNEAQ. CDR3 nucleotide sequence: TGTGCCAGCAGCCCGGAAGCAGGGAGTCACCCCGGGAGGGAGACCCAGTACTTC. It specifies CASSPEAGSHPGRETQYF. The full variable domain, with the rest looked up from reference TRBV7-8 and TRBJ2-5, is GAGVSQSPRYKVAKRGQDVALRCDPISGHVSLFWYQQALGQGPEFLTYFQNEAQLDKSGLPSDRFFAERPEGSVSTLKIQRTQQEDSAVYLCASSPEAGSHPGRETQYFGPGTRLLVL.

The V and J genes are TRBV14 and TRBJ2-7, with TRBD1 matching 7 bases. The CDR3 is made up of 16 amino acids. The junction had 7 bases not matched to a gene; V was cut back by 1 base and J by 1 base. Germline V gene data show CDR1 as SGHDN and CDR2 as FVKESK. The CDR3 region has the DNA TGTGCCAGCAGCCAAGGAGGGACAGTTCGATCCTACGAGCAGTACTTC. This sequence encodes CASSQGGTVRSYEQYF.

This chain joins TRBV11-2 and TRBJ2-7; a possible D gene is TRBD1 (6 bases). V was shortened by 2 bases and J by 2 bases, with 13 bases between the two germline ends. Germline CDR1 is SGHAT and CDR2 is FQNNGV. The CDR3 loop spans 15 amino acids. CDR3 amino acids: CASSLLSGAAYEQYF. As DNA, the CDR3 is TGTGCCAGCAGCTTATTATCAGGGGCCGCCTACGAGCAGTACTTC. Complete variable domain (other parts from reference TRBV11-2 and TRBJ2-7): EAGVAQSPRYKIIEKRQSVAFWCNPISGHATLYWYQQILGQGPKLLIQFQNNGVVDDSQLPKDRFSAERLKGVDSTLKIQPAKLEDSAVYLCASSLLSGAAYEQYFGPGTRLTVT.

V usage is TRBV4-2 and J usage is TRBJ2-5, with TRBD2 matching over 10 bases. CDR3 size: 16 residues. In germline, CDR1 is LGHNA, CDR2 YNFKEQ. The V segment lost 0 bases and the J segment 7 bases; nucleotides outside the gene matches: 8. The CDR3 DNA is TGTGCCAGCAGCCAAGAACCCCTAGCGGGAGTTTGGACCCAGTACTTC. It is translated as CASSQEPLAGVWTQYF.

The rearrangement uses TRBV5-1 and TRBJ1-1; possible D gene TRBD1, 5 bases. V was shortened by 2 bases and J by 4 bases, with 12 bases between the two germline ends. The CDR3 runs 14 residues. In germline, CDR1 is SGHRS, CDR2 YFSETQ. As DNA, the CDR3 is TGCGCCAGCAGCTTCCAGGGTATTGTCACTGAAGCTTTCTTT. As protein: CASSFQGIVTEAFF.

V is TRBV9 and J is TRBJ1-6; D gene ambiguous. V was trimmed by 4 bases and J by 7 bases, leaving 12 bases between them. This CDR3 contains 14 residues. Germline assignment: CDR1 SGDLS and CDR2 YYNGEE. CDR3 sequence (DNA): TGTGCCAGCAGCCGGGAATCTCGGAATTCACCCCTCCACTTT. It encodes CASSRESRNSPLHF.

The genes are TRBV30 and TRBJ1-2; 9 nucleotides align to TRBD1. This CDR3 spans 13 amino acids. V shed 2 bases, J shed 8 bases, and the junction held 6 bases outside the gene matches. Germline V CDR1 and CDR2: GTSNPN, SVGIG (reference sequence). CDR3 amino acids: CAWSSGQGAGYTF. The CDR3 DNA reads TGTGCCTGGAGTTCGGGACAGGGAGCGGGCTACACCTTC.

The chain couples TRBV10-3 to TRBJ2-2; tentative D call: TRBD2 (5 bases). CDR3 size: 17 residues. Germline-derived CDR1 and CDR2 are ENHRY and SYGVKD. The V gene lost 3 bases and the J gene lost 1 base, with 15 bases spanning the gap. This chain's CDR3 is CAISDGSLGLNTGELFF. DNA of the CDR3: TGTGCCATCAGTGATGGGAGCCTAGGATTGAACACCGGGGAGCTGTTTTTT.

The table lists this clone with a count of one. The rearrangement uses TRBV5-6 and TRBJ2-7, with TRBD1 as a possible D gene (5 bases). The CDR3 spans 11 residues. Trimming removed 3 bases from V and 5 bases from J, with 6 bases in between. Germline values: CDR1 SGHDT, CDR2 YYEEEE. The chain's CDR3 is CASSWGHEQYF. Here the CDR3 DNA reads TGTGCCAGCAGCTGGGGCCACGAGCAGTACTTC.

The chain is built from TRBV27 and TRBJ2-7, with D maybe TRBD1 (6 bases). V was shortened by 2 bases and J by 7 bases, with 12 bases between the two germline ends. The CDR3 runs 13 residues. Germline CDR1 MNHEY, CDR2 SMNVEV (reference sequence). CDR3 amino acids: CASSLIRGREQYF. As DNA, the CDR3 is TGTGCCAGCAGTTTAATCAGGGGCCGGGAGCAGTACTTC.

The genes are TRBV5-4 and TRBJ2-3; 9 bases agree with TRBD2. This CDR3 contains 15 residues. Trimming at V came to 5 bases and at J to 11 bases, leaving 15 bases not matched to a gene. The germline V gene encodes CDR1 SGHNT and CDR2 YYREEE (reference sequence). The CDR3 sequence: CASRPNDLGLAGQYF. The CDR3 DNA is TGTGCCAGCAGACCAAACGACCTGGGACTAGCAGGGCAGTATTTT.

A word on this clone: Other nucleotide sequences from this sample produce the same CDR3. The chain joins TRBV15 to TRBJ1-1, with D hard to call. The CDR3 has 12 amino acids. Trimming took 1 base from V and 5 from J, leaving 5 bases between them. Per germline, CDR1 LNHNV and CDR2 YYDKDF (reference sequence). The CDR3 spells CATSRGRTEAFF. DNA for the CDR3: TGTGCCACCAGCAGAGGCAGGACTGAAGCTTTCTTT.

The chain links TRBV2 to TRBJ2-3, with 13 bases lining up with TRBD2. J lost 5 bases, V lost 5 bases, and 7 bases had no gene match. CDR1 is SNHLY, CDR2 FYNNEI, per germline. This CDR3 has 16 residues. The CDR3 spells CASSLRTSGGQDTQYF. DNA of the CDR3: TGTGCCAGCAGTCTTCGGACTAGCGGGGGTCAAGATACGCAGTATTTT. The whole variable domain, remainder taken from reference TRBV2 and TRBJ2-3, is EPEVTQTPSHQVTQMGQEVILRCVPISNHLYFYWYRQILGQKVEFLVSFYNNEISEKSEIFDDQFSVERPDGSNFTLKIRSTKLEDSAMYFCASSLRTSGGQDTQYFGPGTRLTVL.

The rearrangement joins TRBV30 to TRBJ2-1; 8 bases match TRBD2. Germline values: CDR1 GTSNPN, CDR2 SVGIG (reference sequence). V shed 4 bases, J shed 5 bases, and the junction held 4 bases outside the gene matches. CDR3 length equals 13 residues. CDR3 bases: TGTGCCTGGAACGGACTAGCAAACAATGAGCAGTTCTTC. Amino acid sequence: CAWNGLANNEQFF.

The genes are TRBV11-2 and TRBJ1-1; 7 nucleotides line up with TRBD1. Germline-derived CDR1 and CDR2 are SGHAT and FQNNGV. The CDR3 is made up of 16 amino acids. With 4 bases clipped from V and 1 base from J, the junction kept 9 bases outside the gene matches. CDR3 in DNA: TGTGCCAGCAGCTCCCGGAGGACAGGCACGAACACTGAAGCTTTCTTT. Protein: CASSSRRTGTNTEAFF.

This clone was seen more than once but under ten times. V and J are TRBV10-3 and TRBJ1-4; maybe TRBD1 (6 bases). This CDR3 is built from 16 residues. The V and J ends lost 10 bases and 0 bases respectively, with 18 bases between them. Looked up from germline, CDR1 is ENHRY and CDR2 is SYGVKD. The CDR3 DNA is TGTGCCACCGCCCCCGGACAGACGGCAACTAATGAAAAACTGTTTTTT. Residues: CATAPGQTATNEKLFF.

V gene TRBV7-8 combines with J gene TRBJ2-5; 15 bases line up with TRBD2. Trimming removed 1 base from V and 4 bases from J; junction bases left unmatched: 4. Germline CDR1 and CDR2: SGHVS and FQNEAQ. The CDR3 consists of 17 residues. This chain's CDR3 is CASSLGTSGGAGETQYF. The CDR3, as DNA: TGTGCCAGCAGCTTAGGGACTAGCGGGGGGGCTGGAGAGACCCAGTACTTC.

The chain has TRBV9 and TRBJ2-5; 13 bases are a match to TRBD2. V trimming: 3 bases; J trimming: 4 bases; junction bases outside the gene matches: 6. This CDR3 contains 16 residues. Germline V gives CDR1 SGDLS, CDR2 YYNGEE. The CDR3 nucleotides are TGTGCCAGCAGCGGGACTAGCGGGGGACTTGGAGAGACCCAGTACTTC. Amino acid sequence: CASSGTSGGLGETQYF.

The chain is built from TRBV2 and TRBJ2-1; 9 bases fit TRBD1. V lost 6 bases and J lost 5; bases outside the gene matches: 2. The germline V gene has CDR1 SNHLY and CDR2 FYNNEI. The CDR3 consists of 13 residues. Written as DNA, the CDR3 is TGTGCCAGCAGCAGGACAGGGGACAATGAGCAGTTCTTC. This sequence encodes CASSRTGDNEQFF.